This passage covers 13 T cell receptor beta chains from one sample sequenced in a study of control samples from healthy donors and cancer patients (TCRdb year 2020). The library came from the immunoSEQ multiplex PCR assay. TCRdb provides this immuneACCESS table in a form limited to in-frame rearrangements. Some clones are lacking; in checked studies, under half of them reflect an unresolved V gene, and why the rest are absent is not known. For this sample the table gives 110,000 to 150,000 clones, of which roughly 92% were detected only once. The ten most abundant clones make up 11% of the sample. The sample comprised blood. The receptors originated from a man under 40 in good health.

The chain carries TRBV3-1 (or the pseudogene TRBV3-2) and TRBJ1-1; possible D gene TRBD1, 6 bases. The germline gives CDR1 LGHDT, CDR2 YNNKEL (reference sequence). V was trimmed by 6 bases and J by 5 bases, leaving 19 bases between them. The CDR3 has 15 residues. The CDR3 nucleotides read TGTGCCAGCAGGAGGGGGGGTTTGATTAGGACTGAAGCTTTCTTT. Its translation is CASRRGGLIRTEAFF.

V gene TRBV5-1 combines with J gene TRBJ1-2, with D hard to call. Germline V CDR1 and CDR2: SGHRS, YFSETQ. V gave up 0 bases and J gave up 3 bases, with 12 bases separating them. The CDR3 contains 15 residues. The CDR3 sequence: CASSLAPDGYYGYTF. CDR3 nucleotides: TGCGCCAGCAGCTTGGCCCCGGACGGATACTATGGCTACACCTTC.

The rearrangement links TRBV29-1 to TRBJ1-1; TRBD1 agrees at 8 bases. Germline trimming cut 6 bases from V and 6 bases from J; bases unmatched to any gene: 9. This CDR3 spans 13 amino acids. From germline, CDR1 is SQVTM and CDR2 ANQGSEA. CDR3 sequence (DNA): TGCAGCGTGTCCGGACAGGGTGTCCCTGAAGCTTTCTTT. Amino acids: CSVSGQGVPEAFF.

The rearrangement joins TRBV4-2 to TRBJ2-1, with a weak D call TRBD2 (6 bases). V lost 0 bases and J 0 bases, leaving 6 bases between the germline ends. Per the germline V gene, CDR1 is LGHNA and CDR2 is YNFKEQ. This CDR3 comprises 15 residues. DNA for the CDR3: TGTGCCAGCAGCCAAGAGACTAGCTCCTACAATGAGCAGTTCTTC. Protein sequence: CASSQETSSYNEQFF.

The chain employs TRBV7-9 and TRBJ2-5, with 11 bases fitting TRBD1. Germline V CDR1 and CDR2: SEHNR, FQNEAQ (reference sequence). This CDR3 has 19 residues. The V gene end was trimmed by 5 bases and the J gene end by 0 bases; junction bases not matched to a gene: 14. CDR3 in amino acids: CASSKRTGGQLIYQETQYF. CDR3 coding DNA: TGTGCCAGCAGCAAAAGGACAGGGGGCCAACTAATTTACCAAGAGACCCAGTACTTC.

This chain uses TRBV24-1 with TRBJ1-1; D uncertain. The CDR3 covers 12 residues. Germline CDR1 reads KGHDR; CDR2 reads SFDVKD. V was shortened by 4 bases and J by 1 base, with 3 bases between the two germline ends. The CDR3 sequence: CATSDPNTEAFF. The CDR3 coding sequence is TGTGCCACCAGTGACCCGAACACTGAAGCTTTCTTT.

With regard to this clone: The same CDR3 is also encoded by other DNA sequences in this sample. V is TRBV6-5 and J is TRBJ1-1; unclear D gene. This CDR3 is built from 14 residues. Trimming removed 2 bases at V and 0 bases at J, with 7 bases between. Germline V gives CDR1 MNHEY, CDR2 SVGAGI. For the CDR3, the DNA is TGTGCCAGCAGTTACGGAGCCATGAACACTGAAGCTTTCTTT. It specifies CASSYGAMNTEAFF.

On this clone itself: Other nucleotide sequences in the sample specify the same CDR3. The V and J genes are TRBV27 and TRBJ1-1; D not resolved. The V gene lost 0 bases and the J gene lost 4 bases, with 12 bases spanning the gap. CDR1 and CDR2 from the germline V gene are MNHEY and SMNVEV (reference sequence). This CDR3 contains 15 residues. The DNA of the CDR3 is TGTGCCAGCAGTTTATCGGGAGGCTTGGGCACTGAAGCTTTCTTT. Translation: CASSLSGGLGTEAFF.

The chain couples TRBV7-9 to TRBJ1-2; D might be TRBD1 (5 bases). Trimming took off 1 base at V and 6 bases at J, with 9 bases between the two ends. Germline values: CDR1 SEHNR, CDR2 FQNEAQ (reference sequence). This CDR3 contains 13 residues. CDR3 amino acids: CASSLGRVDGYTF. The CDR3 DNA follows: TGTGCCAGCAGCTTAGGCAGGGTGGATGGCTACACCTTC.

This sequence joins TRBV5-1 and TRBJ2-5, with 7 nucleotides matching TRBD1. V dropped 4 bases and J dropped 0; count of bases not matched to a gene: 3. This CDR3 contains 14 residues. Per the germline V gene, CDR1 is SGHRS and CDR2 is YFSETQ. Here the CDR3 reads CASSDRANQETQYF. The CDR3 DNA sequence: TGCGCCAGCAGCGACAGGGCCAACCAAGAGACCCAGTACTTC. The variable domain in full, completed from reference TRBV5-1 and TRBJ2-5, reads KAGVTQTPRYLIKTRGQQVTLSCSPISGHRSVSWYQQTPGQGLQFLFEYFSETQRNKGNFPGRFSGRQFSNSRSEMNVSTLELGDSALYLCASSDRANQETQYFGPGTRLLVL.

V gene TRBV4-1 combines with J gene TRBJ1-5; weak D call: TRBD1 (6 bases). This CDR3 contains 18 residues. V was cut by 0 bases and J by 6 bases, with 21 bases left in between. CDR1 is MGHRA and CDR2 is YSYEKL in the germline V gene. In DNA form, the CDR3 reads TGCGCCAGCAGCCAAGATCGGAGACAGGATGGTCGAAGTCAGCCCCAGCATTTT. It yields the protein CASSQDRRQDGRSQPQHF.

This chain joins TRBV15 and TRBJ2-7, with a possible D match to TRBD2 (6 bases). The germline CDR1 and CDR2 sequences are LNHNV and YYDKDF (reference sequence). This CDR3 has 15 residues. The germline V and J ends were trimmed by 5 bases and 0 bases, with 14 bases remaining between them. The CDR3 DNA reads TGTGCCACCAGCGAGGGACTGGAAAGCTCCTACGAGCAGTACTTC. Translated: CATSEGLESSYEQYF.

The chain is built from TRBV6-5 and TRBJ2-3, with 8 bases matching TRBD2. V lost 3 bases and J lost 2; bases outside the gene matches: 1. The germline V gene has CDR1 MNHEY and CDR2 SVGAGI. The CDR3 has 14 residues. CDR3 residues: CASSYSGTTDTQYF. The CDR3 DNA reads as TGTGCCAGCAGTTATAGCGGGACCACAGATACGCAGTATTTT.